This TCR beta chain was recovered during a study of response to subunit inactivated influenza vaccine. This clonotype was recorded many times. As yet, its antigen is unknown. TCRdb fed the RT-PCR reads into MiXCR, producing one record per CDR3 protein. The sample has some 500,000 distinct CDR3 sequences, about 25% seen once. Study-wide results and caveats: With each seasonal influenza vaccination, the authors suggested, few new T cells are recruited.

The CDR3 loop spans 12 amino acids. CDR1 and CDR2 (germline): MDHEN, SYDVKM. V usage is TRBV28 and J usage is TRBJ1-5; D is ambiguous. This receptor was identified in a man aged 50-60 years who received an inactivated influenza vaccine. The sample in question was CD4+ T cells sorted from PBMCs, obtained 4 to 6 days after vaccination. The CDR3 here is CASSGYDQPQHF. CDR3 bases: TGTGCGTCATCTGGGTATGATCAGCCCCAGCATTTT.